This passage covers 20 T cell receptor beta chains from one sample sequenced in a study of shared clonotypes between healthy human individuals. Only in-frame clones appear in the TCRdb table, and some are missing; sequencing was by immunoSEQ multiplex PCR. The table shows 180,000 or so clones, with 90% to 95% occurring only once. What was sequenced was naive CD4+ T cells sorted from blood. Subset noted: CD45RA+ positively selected. The receptors stem from a woman in her twenties or thirties in good health.

The V call is TRBV28, the J call TRBJ1-5; no clear D. The CDR3 consists of 13 residues. From germline, CDR1 is MDHEN and CDR2 SYDVKM. The ends were cut back, 5 bases at V and 1 base at J, with 6 bases in the middle. CDR3 protein: CASSAGSNQPQHF. In DNA, the CDR3 is TGTGCCAGCAGTGCTGGGAGCAATCAGCCCCAGCATTTT.

CDR3 DNA: TGTGCCAGCAGTTTATCAGGTAGTAACTACAATGAGCAGTTCTTC. Protein product: CASSLSGSNYNEQFF. The gene calls are TRBV27 and TRBJ2-1; no definite D call. Trimming removed 0 bases at V and 3 bases at J, with 9 bases between. Germline CDR1 MNHEY, CDR2 SMNVEV (reference sequence). This CDR3 is 15 amino acids long.

The rearrangement uses TRBV19 and TRBJ1-5, with 7 nucleotides matching TRBD1. This CDR3 contains 14 residues. CDR1 is LNHDA, CDR2 SQIVND, per germline (reference sequence). J lost 5 bases, V lost 5 bases, and 6 bases had no gene match. The CDR3 loop reads CASSQEGGDQPQHF. The DNA of the CDR3 is TGTGCCAGTAGTCAAGAAGGGGGCGATCAGCCCCAGCATTTT.

The chain combines TRBV11-2 with TRBJ2-7; D may correspond to TRBD1 or TRBD2 (5 bases each). The CDR3 runs to 15 residues. Trimming removed 2 bases from V and 3 bases from J, with 14 bases in between. Germline-derived CDR1 and CDR2 are SGHAT and FQNNGV. The CDR3 nucleotides read TGTGCCAGCAGCTTAAATCCGGGGCAGAACTACGAGCAGTACTTC. It is translated as CASSLNPGQNYEQYF. Looking up the rest from reference TRBV11-2 and TRBJ2-7 gives the full variable domain: EAGVAQSPRYKIIEKRQSVAFWCNPISGHATLYWYQQILGQGPKLLIQFQNNGVVDDSQLPKDRFSAERLKGVDSTLKIQPAKLEDSAVYLCASSLNPGQNYEQYFGPGTRLTVT.

The chain joins TRBV28 to TRBJ1-1; maybe TRBD1 (6 bases). Between the trimmed V and J ends, which lost 8 bases and 5 bases, there was a span of 21 bases. This CDR3 is built from 15 residues. Germline CDR1 MDHEN, CDR2 SYDVKM. As DNA, the CDR3 is TGTGCCAGCTGGGGAAATCTACAGGGCTGGACTGAAGCTTTCTTT. It translates to CASWGNLQGWTEAFF.

A remark on this clone: Other nucleotide sequences in the sample specify the same CDR3. This rearrangement joins TRBV15 to TRBJ1-5; D gene ambiguous. V was trimmed by 1 base and J by 7 bases, leaving 5 bases between them. The germline gives CDR1 LNHNV, CDR2 YYDKDF (reference sequence). There are 12 residues in the CDR3. CDR3 region: CATSRAGQPQHF. The CDR3 DNA is TGTGCCACCAGCAGAGCCGGCCAGCCCCAGCATTTT. Filled out from reference TRBV15 and TRBJ1-5, the complete variable domain reads DAMVIQNPRYQVTQFGKPVTLSCSQTLNHNVMYWYQQKSSQAPKLLFHYYDKDFNNEADTPDNFQSRRPNTSFCFLDIRSPGLGDTAMYLCATSRAGQPQHFGDGTRLSIL.

The chain combines TRBV7-9 with TRBJ1-6; D might be TRBD1 (6 bases). The length of the CDR3 is 16 residues. The V gene lost 2 bases and the J gene lost 7 bases, with 15 bases spanning the gap. Germline assignment: CDR1 SEHNR and CDR2 FQNEAQ (reference sequence). CDR3 region: CASSLMAGTWNSPLHF. The CDR3 coding sequence is TGTGCCAGCAGCTTAATGGCAGGGACATGGAATTCACCCCTCCACTTT.

V gene TRBV10-3 combines with J gene TRBJ2-5, with D possibly matching TRBD1 (6 bases). The CDR3 contains 13 residues. Looked up from germline, CDR1 is ENHRY and CDR2 is SYGVKD. Trimming cost V 7 bases and J 5 bases, with 14 bases left between them. In DNA, the CDR3 is TGTGCCATCACCTGGGACATACGGGAGACCCAGTACTTC. As protein: CAITWDIRETQYF.

The chain is built from TRBV6-6 and TRBJ2-7; 9 nucleotides agree with TRBD2. The germline V gene encodes CDR1 MNHNY and CDR2 SVGAGI (reference sequence). This CDR3 spans 14 amino acids. The ends lost 9 bases at V and 4 bases at J; junction bases unmatched: 10. CDR3 in DNA: TGTGCCAGTATGAGCGGGAGGACGGGATACGAGCAGTACTTC. Its translation: CASMSGRTGYEQYF.

The CDR3 DNA sequence: TGTGCCAGCAGTGAAAGTAGCAATCAGCCCCAGCATTTT. Translation gives CASSESSNQPQHF. This rearrangement joins TRBV6-1 to TRBJ1-5; the D is unclear. CDR3 length: 13 amino acids. The germline V gene encodes CDR1 MNHNS and CDR2 SASEGT. The germline V and J ends were trimmed by 2 bases and 0 bases, with 2 bases remaining between them.

The chain is built from TRBV27 and TRBJ2-7; D might be TRBD2 (6 bases). Trimming removed 5 bases at V and 3 bases at J, with 14 bases between. In germline, CDR1 is MNHEY, CDR2 SMNVEV (reference sequence). The CDR3 has 14 amino acids. The CDR3 bases are TGTGCCAGCAGTCCTGGGAGGCGGAACTACGAGCAGTACTTC. It encodes CASSPGRRNYEQYF.

The V call is TRBV18, the J call TRBJ2-7; 7 nucleotides agree with TRBD1. The CDR3 consists of 14 residues. V trimming: 2 bases; J trimming: 0 bases; junction bases outside the gene matches: 1. The germline gives CDR1 KGHSH, CDR2 LQKENI. This CDR3 is CASSPGTASYEQYF. In DNA form, the CDR3 reads TGTGCCAGCTCACCAGGGACAGCCTCCTACGAGCAGTACTTC.

The V and J genes are TRBV6-5 and TRBJ2-7; TRBD1 agrees at 7 bases. The junction had 11 bases not matched to a gene; V was cut back by 5 bases and J by 4 bases. Germline lookup yields CDR1 MNHEY and CDR2 SVGAGI. The length of the CDR3 is 15 residues. The CDR3 DNA reads TGTGCCAGCAGTACACAGGGGAGAAGTATTTACGAGCAGTACTTC. Translated, it gives CASSTQGRSIYEQYF.

This chain uses TRBV11-2 with TRBJ2-7, with a weak D call TRBD1 (5 bases). Per germline, CDR1 SGHAT and CDR2 FQNNGV. V was pared by 8 bases and J by 2 bases, with 19 bases between. This CDR3 has 15 residues. As DNA, the CDR3 is TGTGCCAGCTCCTTAGTCTGGGGCAGCACCTACGAGCAGTACTTC. Its translation: CASSLVWGSTYEQYF.

This chain connects TRBV18 to TRBJ1-3; TRBD1 agrees at 7 bases. Germline V gives CDR1 KGHSH, CDR2 LQKENI. V was clipped by 3 bases and J by 0 bases; unmatched bases: 8. This CDR3 spans 17 amino acids. CDR3 bases: TGTGCCAGCTCACCCCCGGACAGGCACTACTCTGGAAACACCATATATTTT. Encoded protein: CASSPPDRHYSGNTIYF.

This chain connects TRBV2 to TRBJ1-5; D gene unclear. The CDR3 contains 14 residues. V was shortened by 8 bases and J by 2 bases, with 13 bases between the two germline ends. Germline CDR1 reads SNHLY; CDR2 reads FYNNEI. This CDR3 reads CASEMGSGNQPQHF. CDR3 DNA sequence: TGTGCCAGCGAGATGGGGTCGGGCAATCAGCCCCAGCATTTT.

This clone was counted a single time. The J gene is TRBJ1-1, the V gene TRBV5-1; D gene unclear. Trimming took off 0 bases at V and 4 bases at J, with 13 bases between the two ends. Germline CDR1 reads SGHRS; CDR2 reads YFSETQ. This CDR3 is 15 amino acids long. Here the CDR3 DNA reads TGCGCCAGCAGCTTGGACCCGGGAAGGGCCACTGAAGCTTTCTTT. Translation: CASSLDPGRATEAFF.

The V gene is TRBV7-9, the J gene TRBJ1-4; D gene ambiguous. CDR1 SEHNR and CDR2 FQNEAQ come from the germline V gene (reference sequence). This CDR3 spans 13 amino acids. The ends were cut back, 2 bases at V and 7 bases at J, with 8 bases in the middle. The CDR3 region has the DNA TGTGCCAGCAGCTTACAAGGAAGTGAAAAACTGTTTTTT. This encodes CASSLQGSEKLFF.

This clone was seen just once. The chain has TRBV4-2 and TRBJ2-5, with 7 bases matching TRBD1. The tail of the sequence fits TRBJ2-7 better, so the J call may be wrong. There are 17 residues in the CDR3. CDR1 is LGHNA, CDR2 YNFKEQ, per germline. The CDR3, as DNA: TGTGCCAGCAGCCACCCGTCGAGGGGGCACCGTTCCTACGAGCAGTACTTC. This gives the protein CASSHPSRGHRSYEQYF.

The V and J genes are TRBV11-3 and TRBJ2-7, with D possibly being TRBD1 or TRBD2 (5 bases each). V lost 1 base and J 6 bases, leaving 10 bases between the germline ends. This CDR3 is 13 amino acids long. Germline lookup yields CDR1 SGHNT and CDR2 YENEEA. For the CDR3, the DNA is TGTGCCAGCAGCTTAGTGCTGGGACGCGAGCAGTACTTC. It yields the protein CASSLVLGREQYF. Full variable domain (rest looked up from reference TRBV11-3 and TRBJ2-7): EAGVVQSPRYKIIEKKQPVAFWCNPISGHNTLYWYLQNLGQGPELLIRYENEEAVDDSQLPKDRFSAERLKGVDSTLKIQPAELGDSAVYLCASSLVLGREQYFGPGTRLTVT.